The clone carrying this TCR beta chain was recorded a few times. The antigen is not known. TCRdb independently ran MiXCR on the reads; one entry per CDR3 protein. The repertoire holds about 140,000 distinct CDR3 sequences, 5% to 6.5% seen once, with 18% in the top ten. This entry belongs to a study of T cell repertoires in cytomegalovirus infection. As for the study in general: The public TCR beta signatures pointed to both CMV infection and matching HLA type. General study points: The cumulative frequency of public TCR beta families distinguished individuals who carried CMV together with the relevant HLA. It was HLA-C-restricted CMV-specific TCR beta clonotypes that dominated the response ex vivo.

Trimming cost V 6 bases and J 2 bases; bases outside gene matches: 11. The germline V gene has CDR1 SQVTM and CDR2 ANQGSEA. This CDR3 region has 16 residues. The sequence was obtained from a human donor in good health (CMV status not recorded). Some clones in this sample may be carry-over from other donors' samples. What was sequenced was PBMCs. V is TRBV29-1 and J is TRBJ2-5; 11 nucleotides align to TRBD1. The CDR3 loop is CSVAYTGTGGQETQYF. CDR3 DNA: TGCAGCGTAGCTTACACCGGGACAGGGGGTCAAGAGACCCAGTACTTC.